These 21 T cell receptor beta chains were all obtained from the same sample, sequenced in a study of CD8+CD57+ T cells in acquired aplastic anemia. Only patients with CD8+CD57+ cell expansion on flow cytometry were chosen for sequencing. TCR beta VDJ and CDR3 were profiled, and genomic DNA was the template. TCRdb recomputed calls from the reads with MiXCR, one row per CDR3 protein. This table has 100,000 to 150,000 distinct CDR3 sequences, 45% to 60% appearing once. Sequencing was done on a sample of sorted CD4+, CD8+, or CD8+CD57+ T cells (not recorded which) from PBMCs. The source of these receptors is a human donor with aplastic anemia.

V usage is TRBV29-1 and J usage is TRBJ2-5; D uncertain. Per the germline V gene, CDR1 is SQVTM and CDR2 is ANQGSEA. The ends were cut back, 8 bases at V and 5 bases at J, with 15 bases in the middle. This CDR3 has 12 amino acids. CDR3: CSSGRVGETQYF. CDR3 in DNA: TGCAGCAGTGGTAGGGTGGGTGAGACCCAGTACTTC. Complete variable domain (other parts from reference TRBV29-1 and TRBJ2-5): SAVISQKPSRDICQRGTSLTIQCQVDSQVTMMFWYRQQPGQSLTLIATANQGSEATYESGFVIDKFPISRPNLTFSTLTVSNMSPEDSSIYLCSSGRVGETQYFGPGTRLLVL.

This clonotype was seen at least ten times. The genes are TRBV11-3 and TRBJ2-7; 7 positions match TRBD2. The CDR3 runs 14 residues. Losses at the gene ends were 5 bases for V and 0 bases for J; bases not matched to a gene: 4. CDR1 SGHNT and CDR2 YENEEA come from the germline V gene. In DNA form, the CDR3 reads TGTGCCAGCAGCACGGGAGGTAGCTCCTACGAGCAGTACTTC. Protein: CASSTGGSSYEQYF.

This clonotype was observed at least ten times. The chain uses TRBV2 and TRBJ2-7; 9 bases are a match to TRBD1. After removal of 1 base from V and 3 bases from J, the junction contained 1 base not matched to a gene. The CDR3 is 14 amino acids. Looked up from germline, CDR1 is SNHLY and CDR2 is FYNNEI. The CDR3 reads CASSEVGQGYEQYF. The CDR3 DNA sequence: TGTGCCAGCAGTGAAGTGGGACAGGGCTACGAGCAGTACTTC. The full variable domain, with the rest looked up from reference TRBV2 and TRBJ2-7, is EPEVTQTPSHQVTQMGQEVILRCVPISNHLYFYWYRQILGQKVEFLVSFYNNEISEKSEIFDDQFSVERPDGSNFTLKIRSTKLEDSAMYFCASSEVGQGYEQYFGPGTRLTVT.

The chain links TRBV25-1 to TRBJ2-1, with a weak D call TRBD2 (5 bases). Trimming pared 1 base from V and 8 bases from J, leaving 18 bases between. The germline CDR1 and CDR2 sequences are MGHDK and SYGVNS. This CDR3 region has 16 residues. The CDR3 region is CASSESRTDLGYEQFF. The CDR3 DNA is TGTGCCAGCAGTGAATCTAGGACTGATCTCGGCTATGAGCAGTTCTTC.

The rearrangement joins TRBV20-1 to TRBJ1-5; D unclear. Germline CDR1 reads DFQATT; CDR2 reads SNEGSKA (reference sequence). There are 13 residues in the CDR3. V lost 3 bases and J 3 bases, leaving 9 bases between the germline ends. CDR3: CSASWEPNQPQHF. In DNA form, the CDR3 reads TGCAGTGCTAGCTGGGAACCCAATCAGCCCCAGCATTTT.

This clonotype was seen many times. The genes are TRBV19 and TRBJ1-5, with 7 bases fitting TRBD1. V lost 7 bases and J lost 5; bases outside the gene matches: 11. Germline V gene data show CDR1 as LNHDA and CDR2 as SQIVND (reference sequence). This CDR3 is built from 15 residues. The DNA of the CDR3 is TGTGCCAGTACTCGGACAGGAAGAGAGGATCAGCCCCAGCATTTT. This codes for CASTRTGREDQPQHF.

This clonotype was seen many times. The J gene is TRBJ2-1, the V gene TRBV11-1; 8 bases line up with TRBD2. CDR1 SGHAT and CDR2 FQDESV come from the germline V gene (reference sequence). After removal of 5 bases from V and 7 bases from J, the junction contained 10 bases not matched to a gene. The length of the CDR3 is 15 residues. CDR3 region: CASSQSGGSRNEQFF. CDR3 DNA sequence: TGTGCCAGCAGCCAGTCGGGGGGGTCCAGGAATGAGCAGTTCTTC.

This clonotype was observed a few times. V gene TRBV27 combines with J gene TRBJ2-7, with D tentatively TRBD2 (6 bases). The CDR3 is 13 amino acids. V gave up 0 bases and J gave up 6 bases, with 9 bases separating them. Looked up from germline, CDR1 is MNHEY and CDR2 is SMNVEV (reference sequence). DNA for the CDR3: TGTGCCAGCAGTTTATCAGGGCGGGGCGAGCAGTACTTC. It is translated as CASSLSGRGEQYF.

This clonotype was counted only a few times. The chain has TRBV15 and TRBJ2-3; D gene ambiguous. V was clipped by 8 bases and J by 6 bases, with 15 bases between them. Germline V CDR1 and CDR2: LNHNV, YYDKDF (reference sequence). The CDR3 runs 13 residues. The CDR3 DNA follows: TGTGCCACCGCACTGGGGTCTATGGATACGCAGTATTTT. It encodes CATALGSMDTQYF.

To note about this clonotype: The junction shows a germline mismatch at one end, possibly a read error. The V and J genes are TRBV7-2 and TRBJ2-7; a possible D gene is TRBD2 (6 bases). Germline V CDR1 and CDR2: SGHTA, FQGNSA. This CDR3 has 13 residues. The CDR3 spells CASSRRESYEQCF. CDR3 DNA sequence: TGTGCCAGCAGCCGCCGGGAGTCCTACGAGCAGTGCTTC.

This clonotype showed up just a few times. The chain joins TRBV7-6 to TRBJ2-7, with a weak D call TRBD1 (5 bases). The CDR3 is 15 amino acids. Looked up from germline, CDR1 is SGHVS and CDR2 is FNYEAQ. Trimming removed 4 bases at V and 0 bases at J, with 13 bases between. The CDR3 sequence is CASSSPTRGSYEQYF. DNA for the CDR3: TGTGCCAGCAGCTCCCCGACAAGGGGCTCCTACGAGCAGTACTTC.

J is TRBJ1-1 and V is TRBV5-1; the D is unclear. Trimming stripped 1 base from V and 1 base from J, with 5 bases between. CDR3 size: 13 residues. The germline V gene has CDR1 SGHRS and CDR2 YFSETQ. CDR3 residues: CASSLIQNTEAFF. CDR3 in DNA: TGCGCCAGCAGCTTGATACAGAACACTGAAGCTTTCTTT.

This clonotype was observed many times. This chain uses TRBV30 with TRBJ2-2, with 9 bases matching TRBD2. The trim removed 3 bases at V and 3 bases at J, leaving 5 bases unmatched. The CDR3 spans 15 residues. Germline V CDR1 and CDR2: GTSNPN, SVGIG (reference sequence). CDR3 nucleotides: TGTGCCTGGAGAGGACTAGCGTCTGACACCGGGGAGCTGTTTTTT. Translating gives CAWRGLASDTGELFF.

Here the CDR3 DNA reads TGTGCCAGCAGCCAAACGGCAAGACTAGCGGGAGACGCGGGGCAGTACTTC. As protein: CASSQTARLAGDAGQYF. The chain has TRBV2 and TRBJ2-7, with TRBD2 matching over 12 bases. Germline CDR1 is SNHLY and CDR2 is FYNNEI. This CDR3 spans 17 amino acids. The V gene end was trimmed by 6 bases and the J gene end by 9 bases; junction bases not matched to a gene: 18.

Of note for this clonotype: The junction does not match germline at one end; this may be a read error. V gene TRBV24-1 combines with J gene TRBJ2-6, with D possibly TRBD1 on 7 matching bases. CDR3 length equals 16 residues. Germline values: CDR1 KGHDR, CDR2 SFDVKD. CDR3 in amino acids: CATGDYRGGGANVLTF. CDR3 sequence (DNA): TGTGCCACCGGTGACTACAGGGGAGGTGGGGCCAACGTCCTGACTTTC.

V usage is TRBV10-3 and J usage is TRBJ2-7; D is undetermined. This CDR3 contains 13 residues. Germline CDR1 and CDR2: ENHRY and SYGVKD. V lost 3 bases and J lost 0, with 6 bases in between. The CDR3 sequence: CAISEGSSYEQYF. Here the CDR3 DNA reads TGTGCCATCAGTGAAGGTAGCTCCTACGAGCAGTACTTC.

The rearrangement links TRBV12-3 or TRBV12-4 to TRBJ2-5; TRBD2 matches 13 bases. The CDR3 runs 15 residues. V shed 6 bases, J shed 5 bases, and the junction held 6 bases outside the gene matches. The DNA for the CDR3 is TGTGCCAGCAGACCCCGACTAGCGGGAGGCGAGACCCAGTACTTC. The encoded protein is CASRPRLAGGETQYF.

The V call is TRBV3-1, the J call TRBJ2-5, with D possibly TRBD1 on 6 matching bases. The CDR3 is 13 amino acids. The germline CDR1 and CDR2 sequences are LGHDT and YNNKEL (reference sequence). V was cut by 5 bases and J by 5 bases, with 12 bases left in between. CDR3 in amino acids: CASSGTGWETQYF. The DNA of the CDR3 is TGTGCCAGCAGCGGAACAGGGTGGGAGACCCAGTACTTC.

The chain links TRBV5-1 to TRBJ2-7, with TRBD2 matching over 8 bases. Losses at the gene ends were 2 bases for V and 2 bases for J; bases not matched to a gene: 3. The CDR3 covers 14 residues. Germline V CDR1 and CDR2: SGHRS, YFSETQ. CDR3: CASSFAGGAYEQYF. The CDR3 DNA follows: TGCGCCAGCAGCTTCGCCGGGGGGGCCTACGAGCAGTACTTC. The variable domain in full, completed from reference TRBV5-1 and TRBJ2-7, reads KAGVTQTPRYLIKTRGQQVTLSCSPISGHRSVSWYQQTPGQGLQFLFEYFSETQRNKGNFPGRFSGRQFSNSRSEMNVSTLELGDSALYLCASSFAGGAYEQYFGPGTRLTVT.

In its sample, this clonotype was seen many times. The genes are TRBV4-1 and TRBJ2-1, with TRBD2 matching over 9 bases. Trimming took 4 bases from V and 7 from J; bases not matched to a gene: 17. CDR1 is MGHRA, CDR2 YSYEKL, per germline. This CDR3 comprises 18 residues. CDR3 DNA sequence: TGCGCCAGCAGCCGAGAGCGATCGCGGGAGGGCGGGGGGAATGAGCAGTTCTTC. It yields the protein CASSRERSREGGGNEQFF.

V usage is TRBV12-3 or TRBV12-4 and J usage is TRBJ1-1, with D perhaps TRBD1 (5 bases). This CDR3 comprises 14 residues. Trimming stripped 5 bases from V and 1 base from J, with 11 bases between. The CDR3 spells CASSTGQANTEAFF. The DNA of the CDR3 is TGTGCCAGCAGTACGGGGCAGGCGAACACTGAAGCTTTCTTT.